The clone carrying this T cell receptor (beta chain) was picked up a small number of times. Participants came from about 24 US areas, aged roughly 18 to 89 years. Participants' own reports of clinical history determined their cohort assignment. Recovered participants had two consecutive negative NP/OP PCR tests, healthcare professional clearance, or symptom resolution. CDR1 and CDR2 from the germline V gene are SGHNT and YYREEE (reference sequence). The length of the CDR3 is 14 residues. Trimming shortened V by 0 bases and J by 6 bases, and 10 bases separated the two germline ends. Sequencing used immunoSEQ multiplex PCR; TCRdb keeps in-frame clones, though not all of them. The sample lists approximately 220,000 clones, 84% occurring once. This sample was taken from a study of blood T cell repertoires in COVID-19. The wider study: Nucleic acid was either cDNA or gDNA, and it came from T cells, B-cell-depleted T cells, or PBMCs.

This TCR derives from a middle-aged woman who had recovered from COVID-19. J is TRBJ2-1 and V is TRBV5-4; D call uncertain. Specimen: PBMCs or T cells enriched from blood (not recorded which). As DNA, the CDR3 is TGTGCCAGCAGCTTGGTAGTGACTCCCAATGAGCAGTTCTTC. Amino acids: CASSLVVTPNEQFF.